This T cell receptor beta chain was captured by sequencing in a study of blood T cell repertoires in COVID-19. Study as a whole: There were acute and convalescent COVID-19 samples, and they came from the United States, Italy and Spain. The cDNA or gDNA used as material had been derived from T cells, B-cell-depleted T cells, or PBMCs.

From germline, CDR1 is SNHLY and CDR2 FYNNEI. Losses at the gene ends were 2 bases for V and 3 bases for J; bases not matched to a gene: 5. This CDR3 has 17 residues. In the authors' methods: Reference gene primer amplification gave estimated nucleated cell counts. Libraries were prepared by immunoSEQ multiplex PCR; TCRdb keeps only in-frame clonotypes and omits some of them. V and J calls plus clone size are reproduced from that table; the DNA served to infer D and trimming. The sample consists of hundreds of thousands of clones, around 86% of them appearing once. Sequenced: peripheral blood. The sequence derives from a human donor in a cohort sampled during active COVID-19. The V gene is TRBV2, the J gene TRBJ2-3, with 13 bases that match TRBD2. The CDR3 loop reads CASSESRLAGGTDTQYF. In DNA form, the CDR3 reads TGTGCCAGCAGTGAATCCAGACTAGCGGGGGGTACAGATACGCAGTATTTT.